One and the same sample provided the 3 T cell receptor beta chains below, sequenced in a study of Graves' ophthalmopathy and Graves' hyperthyroidism (dated by TCRdb to the late 2010s). Sequencing was performed on an Illumina HiSeq 2000. TCR beta CDR3 regions were amplified from RNA transcripts for repertoire sequencing. The first round was an RT-PCR using HTBI primers with the Qiagen OneStep RT-PCR kit, and this first round was followed by a second-round multiplex PCR, then size selection and purification. TCRdb reprocessing: public reads trimmed at Q25 with fastp, clones called with MiXCR, in-frame beta chains kept. Every CDR3 protein is listed once, alongside the most common genes and DNA of its rows. Counted in this sample were almost 750,000 distinct CDR3 sequences; roughly two fifths of them appeared once. The ten largest make up 44% of the sample. The sequencing input was peripheral blood. These receptors were taken from an adult man with Graves' ophthalmopathy.

The V gene is TRBV25-1, the J gene TRBJ1-1, with 7 bases lining up with TRBD1. Germline-derived CDR1 and CDR2 are MGHDK and SYGVNS. CDR3 length: 15 amino acids. Unmatched junction bases numbered 6, after V lost 5 bases and J lost 0 bases. In DNA form, the CDR3 reads TGTGCCAGCAGTCTCCTTACAGGGGTGAACACTGAAGCTTTCTTT. Translation: CASSLLTGVNTEAFF. The full variable domain, rest sourced from reference TRBV25-1 and TRBJ1-1, is EADIYQTPRYLVIGTGKKITLECSQTMGHDKMYWYQQDPGMELHLIHYSYGVNSTEKGDLSSESTVSRIRTEHFPLTLESARPSHTSQYLCASSLLTGVNTEAFFGQGTRLTVV.

Note on this clonotype: Likely a read error: the CDR3 ends without its conserved phenylalanine or tryptophan. The chain carries TRBV28 and TRBJ2-7; unclear D gene. CDR3 size: 12 residues. Germline V lookup: CDR1 MDHEN, CDR2 SYDVKM. The germline V and J ends were trimmed by 2 bases and 6 bases, with 8 bases remaining between them. The CDR3 coding sequence is TGTGCCAGCAGTTTAAGTCAGCTCGAGCAGTACTGC. Residues: CASSLSQLEQYC.

This clonotype was detected only a few times. The chain links TRBV6-6 to TRBJ1-3, with no clear D. V gave up 6 bases and J gave up 0 bases, with 12 bases separating them. The CDR3 consists of 15 residues. The germline gives CDR1 MNHNY, CDR2 SVGAGI (reference sequence). The CDR3 sequence is CASSRSGYSGNTIYF. The CDR3 nucleotides read TGTGCCAGCAGCCGATCAGGTTACTCTGGAAACACCATATATTTT.